This section outlines one T cell receptor (beta chain) sequence together with its context. Its target is not known. The CDR3 sequence is 14 residues long. CDR1 is SGHAT and CDR2 is FQNNGV in the germline V gene. V lost 0 bases and J 0 bases, leaving 6 bases between the germline ends. Recent acute infections and vaccinations were absent in the healthy HIV-negative adult donors. The sample originates from a study of shared clonotypes between healthy human individuals. Overall study findings and caveats: Relative to their counterparts shared across all four donors, non-shared clonotypes exhibited diminished generation probabilities. In having few donors, the study represented limited genetic and exposure-history diversity.

The method was immunoSEQ multiplex PCR; TCRdb's version includes in-frame clones alone and lacks a portion of them. The table has some 2 million clones, 90% to 95% seen once. V usage is TRBV11-2 and J usage is TRBJ2-7; no clear D. Sequenced input: naive CD4+ T cells sorted from blood. Subset here: CD45RA+ positively selected. The origin of this receptor is a man aged 18-30 years in good health. As DNA, the CDR3 is TGTGCCAGCAGCTTAGATCAGAGCTCCTACGAGCAGTACTTC. This sequence encodes CASSLDQSSYEQYF.